Listed below are T cell receptor beta chains from one sample, sequenced in a study of control samples from healthy donors and cancer patients. Repertoires were generated with immunoSEQ multiplex PCR, while TCRdb's copy carries only in-frame clones and drops some. The repertoire holds tens of thousands of clones, with 90% as singletons. The specimen was PBMCs. The receptors were sampled from a man aged 55-75 years with colorectal cancer. The CDR3 runs from the conserved cysteine through the conserved F or W. Fields, in order: J gene, V gene, D gene, clone size, CDR3 protein, CDR3 DNA. A D gene is named only where the DNA matches it firmly. The size entry is marked missing in some rows and otherwise reads once, few, many or a size class.

TRBJ2-1 TRBV5-1 NA NA CASTQAEYNEQFF TGCGCCAGCACCCAGGCGGAATACAATGAGCAGTTCTTC
TRBJ2-1 TRBV2 NA NA CASRQGSYEQFF TGTGCCAGCAGGCAGGGTTCTTATGAGCAGTTCTTC
TRBJ2-2 TRBV7-2 NA once CASSLGQINTGELFF TGTGCCAGCAGCTTAGGTCAGATTAACACCGGGGAGCTGTTTTTT
TRBJ2-1 TRBV12-3/TRBV12-4 NA once CASSYPGYNEQFF TGTGCCAGCAGTTACCCAGGGTACAATGAGCAGTTCTTC
TRBJ1-2 TRBV18 NA NA CASSPQGPAGKAYGYTF TGTGCCAGCTCACCACAGGGCCCCGCAGGGAAGGCCTATGGCTACACCTTC
TRBJ2-2 TRBV5-1 NA once CASSLAGGSTGELFF TGCGCCAGCAGCTTGGCCGGGGGAAGTACCGGGGAGCTGTTTTTT
TRBJ2-2 TRBV15 NA NA CATSRDYSGELFF TGTGCCACCAGCAGAGATTATTCGGGGGAGCTGTTTTTT
TRBJ1-5 TRBV28 TRBD1 NA CASSWGQGYNQPQHF TGTGCCAGCAGTTGGGGACAGGGCTACAATCAGCCCCAGCATTTT
TRBJ2-2 TRBV9 NA once CASSVVGGTGELFF TGTGCCAGCAGCGTAGTTGGAGGTACCGGGGAGCTGTTTTTT
TRBJ1-1 TRBV18 NA once CASSPGQTNTEAFF TGTGCCAGCTCACCAGGACAAACGAACACTGAAGCTTTCTTT
TRBJ2-7 TRBV7-2 TRBD2 NA CASSGAGGSYEQYF TGTGCCAGCAGCGGGGCGGGGGGGTCCTACGAGCAGTACTTC
TRBJ2-2 TRBV7-8 NA few CASSLPQKGPNTGELFF TGTGCCAGCAGCTTACCCCAGAAGGGCCCAAACACCGGGGAGCTGTTTTTT
TRBJ1-1 TRBV30 NA NA CAWSVRGNTEAFF TGTGCCTGGAGTGTAAGGGGGAACACTGAAGCTTTCTTT
TRBJ2-3 TRBV4-1 TRBD1 NA CASSQRTGWTDTQYF TGCGCCAGCAGCCAGCGGACAGGGTGGACAGATACGCAGTATTTT
TRBJ2-7 TRBV27 TRBD1 NA CASSLGTGGLSEQYF TGTGCCAGCAGTTTAGGGACAGGGGGCTTGAGCGAGCAGTACTTC
TRBJ2-5 TRBV4-2 TRBD2 NA CASSQASGGAGETQYF TGTGCCAGCAGCCAAGCTAGCGGGGGGGCAGGAGAGACCCAGTACTTC
TRBJ2-1 TRBV5-1 NA NA CASSLVGGTLSYNEQFF TGCGCCAGCAGCTTGGTCGGGGGCACACTCTCCTACAATGAGCAGTTCTTC
TRBJ2-2 TRBV28 NA NA CASTHRRPNTGELFF TGTGCCAGCACCCACCGGCGTCCGAACACCGGGGAGCTGTTTTTT
TRBJ2-4 TRBV5-5 TRBD2 NA CASSLPSRGDIQYF TGTGCCAGCAGCCTTCCCAGCCGGGGGGACATTCAGTACTTC
TRBJ1-4 TRBV4-2 TRBD1 NA CASSQPDRADEKLFF TGTGCCAGCAGCCAACCAGACAGGGCGGATGAAAAACTGTTTTTT
TRBJ2-7 TRBV28 NA NA CASSLNLEQYF TGTGCCAGCAGTTTAAATCTGGAGCAGTACTTC
TRBJ2-3 TRBV5-1 NA NA CASSLAAGGGSLGDTQYF TGCGCCAGCAGCTTGGCCGCAGGCGGGGGCTCCCTGGGAGATACGCAGTATTTT
TRBJ2-7 TRBV28 NA NA CASSFHDSGTYEQYF TGTGCCAGCAGTTTCCATGACAGTGGCACCTACGAGCAGTACTTC
TRBJ2-7 TRBV7-3 TRBD2 NA CARTGGGGEQYF TGTGCCAGGACGGGAGGGGGAGGCGAGCAGTACTTC
TRBJ2-1 TRBV2 TRBD1 NA CAARQGEYNEQFF TGTGCCGCTAGACAGGGGGAGTACAATGAGCAGTTCTTC
TRBJ2-1 TRBV6-5 NA NA CASAWTSSYNEQFF TGTGCCAGCGCCTGGACCAGCTCCTACAATGAGCAGTTCTTC
TRBJ2-3 TRBV27 NA NA CASMNRGFSTDTQYF TGTGCCAGCATGAATCGCGGGTTCAGCACAGATACGCAGTATTTT
TRBJ2-3 TRBV11-3 TRBD1 NA CASSSEGAIDTQYF TGTGCCAGCAGTAGCGAGGGGGCAATAGATACGCAGTATTTT
TRBJ2-1 TRBV3-1/TRBV3-2 TRBD2 NA CASSPQRAGGYNEQFF TGTGCCAGCAGCCCCCAGCGAGCGGGGGGTTACAATGAGCAGTTCTTC
TRBJ2-7 TRBV24-1 TRBD1 NA CATSDTPGTGDAVIQFGQYF TGTGCCACCAGTGATACCCCCGGGACAGGGGACGCCGTCATACAATTCGGGCAGTACTTC
TRBJ1-6 TRBV19 NA NA CASNSLNSPLHF TGTGCCAGTAACTCCCTCAATTCACCCCTCCACTTT